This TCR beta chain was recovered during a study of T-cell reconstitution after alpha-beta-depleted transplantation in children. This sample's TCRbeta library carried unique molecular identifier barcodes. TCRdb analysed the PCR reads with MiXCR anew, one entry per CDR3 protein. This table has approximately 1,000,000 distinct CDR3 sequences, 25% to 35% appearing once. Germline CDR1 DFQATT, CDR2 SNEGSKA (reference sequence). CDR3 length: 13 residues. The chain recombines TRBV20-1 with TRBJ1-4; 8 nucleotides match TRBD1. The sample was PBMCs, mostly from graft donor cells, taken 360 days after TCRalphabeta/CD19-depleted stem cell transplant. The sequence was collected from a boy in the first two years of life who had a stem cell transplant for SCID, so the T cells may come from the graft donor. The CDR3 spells CSGQDRVNEKLFF. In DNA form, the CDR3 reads TGCAGCGGACAGGACAGGGTTAATGAAAAACTGTTTTTT.